This T cell receptor beta chain was recovered during a study of cytomegalovirus exposure and HLA in healthy donors. Study-wide findings and caveats: Across HLA loci, a later analysis found differing TCR association rates, with DRB1 most and HLA-C fewest.

Primers: 60 Vbeta forward and 13 Jbeta reverse. The data were produced by immunoSEQ multiplex PCR, yet TCRdb's version contains in-frame clones alone and is incomplete. The table records 140,000 or so clones, roughly three fifths of them present only once. Germline CDR1 SSHAT, CDR2 FNYEAQ (reference sequence). The CDR3 loop spans 15 amino acids. Notes on this clone: Its antigen is unidentified. One junction end does not reproduce the germline sequence, and a read error may be involved.

What was sequenced was PBMCs. V gene TRBV7-7 combines with J gene TRBJ2-5; 8 bases are a match to TRBD2. This TCR was recovered from an older woman in good health and CMV-seronegative. DNA of the CDR3: TGTGCTAGCAGCCCCGGGGGGGCCCCCCAAGAGACCCAGTACTTC. This sequence encodes CASSPGGAPQETQYF.